This T cell receptor beta chain originates from a study of blood T cell repertoires in COVID-19. Whole-study context: COVID-19 samples collected from the United States, Italy and Spain covered acute and convalescent phases.

TCRdb's table, derived via immunoSEQ multiplex PCR, lists solely in-frame clones and lacks some. Of about 65,000 clones in the sample, 80% to 85% were seen once. This clone appeared a few times. The origin of this receptor is a human donor in a cohort sampled during active COVID-19. The sequencing sample was made of peripheral blood.

The chain's CDR3 is CASSSGQGLNTEAFF. In DNA, the CDR3 is TGCGCCAGCAGTAGCGGACAGGGTTTGAACACTGAAGCTTTCTTT. The chain uses TRBV4-1 and TRBJ1-1; TRBD1 agrees at 8 bases. V was pared by 6 bases and J by 0 bases, with 6 bases of the junction left unmatched. This CDR3 is 15 amino acids long. The germline CDR1 and CDR2 sequences are MGHRA and YSYEKL.